The rows below give T cell receptor beta chains drawn from one sample of a study of blood T cell repertoires in COVID-19. Repertoires were generated with immunoSEQ multiplex PCR, while TCRdb's copy carries only in-frame clones and drops some. The sample contains over 110,000 clones, over 70% of which appear only once. The specimen sequenced was PBMCs or T cells enriched from blood (not recorded which). These receptors originate from a man between 50 and 59 years old in a cohort exposed to, infected with or recovered from COVID-19 (not recorded which). CDR3s leave out the opening cysteine and the closing phenylalanine or tryptophan. A D gene is named only where the DNA matches it firmly.

NA	TRBV10-3	TRBJ2-5	AISESRLVDQY
NA	TRBV19	TRBJ1-2	ASTTEYNYGYT
NA	TRBV11-2	TRBJ2-1	ASSKDSVYNEQF
NA	TRBV18	TRBJ2-7	ASSQSGYEQY
TRBD1	TRBV7-9	TRBJ1-4	ASSLMTGEEKLF
NA	TRBV5-4	TRBJ1-2	ASSSQTGYGYT
TRBD2	TRBV5-1	TRBJ2-2	ASSLGTSGFPGELF
NA	TRBV27	TRBJ1-2	ASSFLGGSGYT
TRBD1	TRBV19	TRBJ2-7	ASTPDRGYEQY
NA	TRBV28	TRBJ1-2	ASRLLGRDYGYT
TRBD1	TRBV5-1	TRBJ1-2	ASSSGQEASGYT
NA	TRBV27	TRBJ1-6	ASRASGGTHYNSPLH
NA	TRBV10-1	TRBJ2-1	ASSDPRGEYNEQF
TRBD1	TRBV9	TRBJ2-7	ASSVDSGQGYEQY
TRBD1	TRBV7-2	TRBJ1-1	ASRDRAQDTEAF
TRBD1	TRBV19	TRBJ1-1	ASSIDRGNTEAF
TRBD1	TRBV5-6	TRBJ2-1	ASSLSLGQGISNEQF
NA	TRBV16	TRBJ1-2	ASSQSIGYGYT
TRBD1	TRBV30	TRBJ1-2	AWNPRGQGLHGYT
NA	TRBV2	TRBJ1-1	ASTIGAPGAGGTEAF
NA	TRBV4-2	TRBJ2-3	ASSQGAMTDTQY
NA	TRBV29-1	TRBJ2-7	SVGRQSSYEQY
TRBD2	TRBV19	TRBJ2-7	ASSISGGGSQREQY
TRBD2	TRBV6-5	TRBJ2-5	ASSYLTAGVLETQY
TRBD2	TRBV3-1/TRBV3-2	TRBJ2-2	ASSRGGRNTGELF
TRBD1	TRBV27	TRBJ1-5	ASSFSRGQQPQH
NA	TRBV30	TRBJ1-4	AWSRGQFDEKLF
TRBD2	TRBV7-9	TRBJ2-3	ASSLLTSGRDTDTQY
NA	TRBV3-1/TRBV3-2	TRBJ2-3	ASSQVRDTQY
NA	TRBV30	TRBJ1-3	AWSVGGSGNTIY
NA	TRBV19	TRBJ1-5	ASSMASSNQPQH
TRBD1	TRBV11-2	TRBJ1-6	ASSFTTGGNSPLH
TRBD1	TRBV11-2	TRBJ2-7	ASSLGQGGSYEQY
NA	TRBV28	TRBJ2-7	ASNQYNYEQY
NA	TRBV7-2	TRBJ1-1	ASSFATVANTEAF
NA	TRBV5-6	TRBJ1-5	ASSLAPVNSNQPQH
NA	TRBV27	TRBJ2-1	ASSFPDNEQF
NA	TRBV25-1	TRBJ1-1	ASSDWAEKAF
NA	TRBV19	TRBJ2-7	ASSPGASYEQY
NA	TRBV28	TRBJ1-5	ASSKRDRPGPQH
NA	TRBV19	TRBJ1-2	ASSSRGYGYT
TRBD1	TRBV5-1	TRBJ2-7	ASSTGQGIYEQY
TRBD1	TRBV7-9	TRBJ1-1	ASSLGQLNTEAF